This T cell receptor (beta chain) was identified during a study of blood T cell repertoires in COVID-19 (dated by TCRdb to the early 2020s). Background for the entire study: Collaborator samples came from the United States, Italy and Spain and covered acute and convalescent phases of COVID-19. The repertoires were released in a freely available public database meant as a resource for research on the immune response to SARS-CoV-2. Samples came from the ongoing ImmuneRACE study (first 160 participants) plus 1,254 subjects from 6 global collaborators. Sample metadata almost always included a de-identified subject ID, COVID-19 status, age in years and sex. Where available, HLA class I and class II types were obtained from metadata supplied by the sample provider rather than from assay-based typing. Deeply sampled blood TCRbeta repertoires from subjects exposed to, actively infected with, or recovered from COVID-19 were included in the dataset. The prospective study material was composed of cDNA or gDNA derived from T cells, B-cell-depleted T cells, or PBMCs.

Collaborating institutions collected whole blood in K2EDTA tubes following their own protocols. For TCRbeta analysis, collaborators shipped samples in one of three forms: frozen whole blood, isolated PBMCs, or DNA extracted from either of those sample types. The immunoSEQ Assay, a bias-controlled multiplex PCR, was used to amplify TCRbeta CDR3 regions from genomic DNA. In the original analysis: Within the assay, amplification of reference gene primers was used to estimate how many nucleated cells each sample contained. Sequence reads were collapsed and filtered to measure the absolute abundance of every unique TCRbeta CDR3 rearrangement. For each sample, productive Simpson clonality was calculated as the square root of Simpson's diversity index across productive rearrangements. In TCRdb, the immuneACCESS table is reduced to in-frame sequences with V and J assigned. These tables do not hold every clone; where another copy was compared, an unresolved V gene accounts for under half, and the others remain unexplained. V and J calls and clone size are copied from that table; D and trimming were computed from the DNA. The sample profile shows fewer than 350,000 clones; under 90% of them were found once. Around 2.9% of the sample is taken by the ten largest.

Notes on this clone: No cognate antigen has been identified for it. No base quality information exists; no much larger clone differs at one position.

V is pared back by 0 bases and J by 2 bases, with 2 bases lying between the germline termini. From a lookup of the germline V gene, CDR1 and CDR2 are KGHDR and SFDVKD. The CDR3 spans 13 residues, from the cysteine through the phenylalanine. Only the CDR3 DNA is retained, 39 bases long and in frame from the first base. Beyond this particular receptor, the publication reports: How much clinical and demographic metadata was included differed by source and by participant, and the metadata was provided uncurated.

The sample was peripheral blood. This receptor was obtained from a woman aged 55-69 years with active or convalescent COVID-19. The chain is assembled from TRBV24-1 and TRBJ2-3; the D gene cannot be named for sure. CDR3 protein: CATSDLHTDTQYF. Read as DNA, the sequence is TGTGCCACCAGTGATTTGCACACAGATACGCAGTATTTT.